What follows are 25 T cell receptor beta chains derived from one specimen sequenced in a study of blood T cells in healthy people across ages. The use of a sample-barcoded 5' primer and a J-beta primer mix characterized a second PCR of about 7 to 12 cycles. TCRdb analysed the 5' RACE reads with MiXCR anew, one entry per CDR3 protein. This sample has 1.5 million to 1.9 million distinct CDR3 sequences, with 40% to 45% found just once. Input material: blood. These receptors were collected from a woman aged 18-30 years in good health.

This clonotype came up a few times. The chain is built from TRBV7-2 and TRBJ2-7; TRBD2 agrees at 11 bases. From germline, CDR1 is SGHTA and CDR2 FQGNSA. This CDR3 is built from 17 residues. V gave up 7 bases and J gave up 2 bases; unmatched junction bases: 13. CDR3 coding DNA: TGTGCCAGCAACCATTTGGGGCTAGCGGGAGGCGCCTACGAGCAGTACTTC. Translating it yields CASNHLGLAGGAYEQYF.

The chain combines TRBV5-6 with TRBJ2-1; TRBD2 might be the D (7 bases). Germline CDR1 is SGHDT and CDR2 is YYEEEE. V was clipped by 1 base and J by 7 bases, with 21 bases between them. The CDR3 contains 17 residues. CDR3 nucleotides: TGTGCCAGCAGCTTGTGGTATATGGGGGGGGCGTGGAATGAGCAGTTCTTC. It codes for CASSLWYMGGAWNEQFF.

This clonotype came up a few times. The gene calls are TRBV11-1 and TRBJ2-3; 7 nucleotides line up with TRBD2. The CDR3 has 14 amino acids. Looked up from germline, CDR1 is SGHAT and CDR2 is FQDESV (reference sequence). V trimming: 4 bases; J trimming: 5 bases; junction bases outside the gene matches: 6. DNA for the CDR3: TGTGCCAGCAGCTCGACTAGCTCGGAAGATACGCAGTATTTT. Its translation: CASSSTSSEDTQYF.

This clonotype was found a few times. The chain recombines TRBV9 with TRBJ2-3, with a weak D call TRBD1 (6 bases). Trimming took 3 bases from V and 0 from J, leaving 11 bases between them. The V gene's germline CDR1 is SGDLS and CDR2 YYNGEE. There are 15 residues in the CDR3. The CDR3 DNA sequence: TGTGCCAGCAGCGCTGGGACACGTAGCACAGATACGCAGTATTTT. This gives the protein CASSAGTRSTDTQYF.

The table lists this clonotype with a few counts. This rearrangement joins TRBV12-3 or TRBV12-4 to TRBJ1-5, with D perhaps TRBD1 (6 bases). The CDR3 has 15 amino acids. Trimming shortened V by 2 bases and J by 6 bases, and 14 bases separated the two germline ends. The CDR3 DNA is TGTGCCAGCAGTTTATCCCCGGGGGGCGGTCAGCCCCAGCATTTT. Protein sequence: CASSLSPGGGQPQHF.

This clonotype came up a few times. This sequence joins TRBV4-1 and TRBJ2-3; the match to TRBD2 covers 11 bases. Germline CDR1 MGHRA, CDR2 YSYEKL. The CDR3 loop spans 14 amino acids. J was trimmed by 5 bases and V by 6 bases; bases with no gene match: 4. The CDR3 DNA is TGCGCCAGCAGGATAGCGGGAGGGAGAGATACGCAGTATTTT. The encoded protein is CASRIAGGRDTQYF.

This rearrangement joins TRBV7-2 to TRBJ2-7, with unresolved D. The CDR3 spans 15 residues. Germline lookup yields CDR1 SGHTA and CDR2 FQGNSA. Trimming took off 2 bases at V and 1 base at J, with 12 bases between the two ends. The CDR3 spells CASSLTGRDSYEQYF. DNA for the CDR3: TGTGCCAGCAGCTTAACCGGCCGAGATTCCTACGAGCAGTACTTC.

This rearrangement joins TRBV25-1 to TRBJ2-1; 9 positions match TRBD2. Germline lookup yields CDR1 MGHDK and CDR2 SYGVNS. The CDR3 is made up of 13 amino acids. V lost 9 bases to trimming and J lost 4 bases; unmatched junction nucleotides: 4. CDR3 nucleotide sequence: TGTGCCAGGGGACTAGCTACATACAATGAGCAGTTCTTC. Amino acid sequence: CARGLATYNEQFF.

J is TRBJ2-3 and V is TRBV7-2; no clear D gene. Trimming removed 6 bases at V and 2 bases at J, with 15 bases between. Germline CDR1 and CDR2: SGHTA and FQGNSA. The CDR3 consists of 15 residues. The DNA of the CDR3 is TGTGCCAGCAGACCCTCGGTCTTTCCCACAGATACGCAGTATTTT. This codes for CASRPSVFPTDTQYF. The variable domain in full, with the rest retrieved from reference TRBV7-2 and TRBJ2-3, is GAGVSQSPSNKVTEKGKDVELRCDPISGHTALYWYRQSLGQGLEFLIYFQGNSAPDKSGLPSDRFSAERTGGSVSTLTIQRTQQEDSAVYLCASRPSVFPTDTQYFGPGTRLTVL.

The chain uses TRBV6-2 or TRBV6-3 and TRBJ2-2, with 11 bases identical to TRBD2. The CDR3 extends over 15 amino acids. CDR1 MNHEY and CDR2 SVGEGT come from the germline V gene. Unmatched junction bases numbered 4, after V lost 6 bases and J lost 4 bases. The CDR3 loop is CASRPSGGFTGELFF. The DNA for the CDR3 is TGTGCCAGCAGACCTAGCGGGGGGTTCACCGGGGAGCTGTTTTTT.

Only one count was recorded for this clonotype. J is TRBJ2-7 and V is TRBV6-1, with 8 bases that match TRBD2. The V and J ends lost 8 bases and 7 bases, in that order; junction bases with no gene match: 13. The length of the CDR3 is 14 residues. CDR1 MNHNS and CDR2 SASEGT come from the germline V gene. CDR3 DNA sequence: TGTGCCAGCTCCAGAATAGCGGGAAACAATGAGCAGTACTTC. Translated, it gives CASSRIAGNNEQYF.

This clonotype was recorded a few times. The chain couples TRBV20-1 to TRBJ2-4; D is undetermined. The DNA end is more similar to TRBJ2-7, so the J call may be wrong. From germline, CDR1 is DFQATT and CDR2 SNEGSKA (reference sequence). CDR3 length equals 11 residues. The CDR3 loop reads CSALSGYEQYF. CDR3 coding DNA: TGCAGTGCCCTATCCGGTTACGAGCAGTACTTC.

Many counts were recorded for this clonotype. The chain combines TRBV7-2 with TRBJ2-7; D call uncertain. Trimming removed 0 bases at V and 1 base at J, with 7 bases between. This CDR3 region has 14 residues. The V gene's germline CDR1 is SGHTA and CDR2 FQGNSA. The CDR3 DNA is TGTGCCAGCAGCTTAGCCCACGTTTCCTACGAGCAGTACTTC. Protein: CASSLAHVSYEQYF.

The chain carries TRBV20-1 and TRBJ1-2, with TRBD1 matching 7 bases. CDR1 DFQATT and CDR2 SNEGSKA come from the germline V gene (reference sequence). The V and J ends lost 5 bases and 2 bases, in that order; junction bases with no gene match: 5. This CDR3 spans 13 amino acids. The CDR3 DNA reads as TGCAGTGCTGGAGCGGGACAGAACTATGGCTACACCTTC. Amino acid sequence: CSAGAGQNYGYTF.

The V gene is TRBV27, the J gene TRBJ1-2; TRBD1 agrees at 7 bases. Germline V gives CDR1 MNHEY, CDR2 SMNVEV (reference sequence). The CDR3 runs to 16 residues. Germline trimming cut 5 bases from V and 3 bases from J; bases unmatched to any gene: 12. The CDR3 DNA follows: TGTGCCAGCAGTCCCCGACAGGGTGCAAGTTACTATGGCTACACCTTC. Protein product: CASSPRQGASYYGYTF.

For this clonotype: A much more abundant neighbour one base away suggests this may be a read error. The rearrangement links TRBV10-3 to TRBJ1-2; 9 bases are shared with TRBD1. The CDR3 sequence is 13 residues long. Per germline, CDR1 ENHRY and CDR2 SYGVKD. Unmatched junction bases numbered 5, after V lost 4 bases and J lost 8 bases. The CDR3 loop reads CAISGRDRAGYTF. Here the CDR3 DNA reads TGTGCCATCAGTGGAAGGGACAGGGCCGGCTACACCTTC.

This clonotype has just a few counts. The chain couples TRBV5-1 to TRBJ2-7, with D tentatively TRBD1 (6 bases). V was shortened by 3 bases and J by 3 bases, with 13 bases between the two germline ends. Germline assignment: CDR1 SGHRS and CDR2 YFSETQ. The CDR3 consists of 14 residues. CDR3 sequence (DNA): TGCGCCAGCAGCTCGGACAGCCCCCACTACGAGCAGTACTTC. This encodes CASSSDSPHYEQYF.

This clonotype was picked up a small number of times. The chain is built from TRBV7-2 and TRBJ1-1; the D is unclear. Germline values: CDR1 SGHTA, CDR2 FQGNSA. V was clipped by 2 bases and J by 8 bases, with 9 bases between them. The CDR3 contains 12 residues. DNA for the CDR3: TGTGCCAGCAGCTTAAGGGTGGGGGAAGCTTTCTTT. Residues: CASSLRVGEAFF.

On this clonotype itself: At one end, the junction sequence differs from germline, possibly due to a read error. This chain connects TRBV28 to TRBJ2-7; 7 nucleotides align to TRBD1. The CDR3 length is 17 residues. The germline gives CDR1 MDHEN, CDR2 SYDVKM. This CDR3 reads CPSSSNYLTGTRYEQYF. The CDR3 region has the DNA TGTCCCAGCAGTTCCAATTACTTGACAGGGACACGGTACGAGCAGTACTTC.

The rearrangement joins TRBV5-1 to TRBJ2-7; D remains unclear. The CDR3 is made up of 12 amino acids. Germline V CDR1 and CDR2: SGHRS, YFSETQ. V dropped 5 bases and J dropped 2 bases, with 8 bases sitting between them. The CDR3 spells CASRHSTYEQYF. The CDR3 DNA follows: TGCGCCAGCAGACACAGTACCTACGAGCAGTACTTC.

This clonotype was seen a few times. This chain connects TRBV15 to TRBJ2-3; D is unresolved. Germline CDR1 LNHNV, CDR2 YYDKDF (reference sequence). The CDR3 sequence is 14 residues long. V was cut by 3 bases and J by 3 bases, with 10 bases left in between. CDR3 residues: CATSRPVLTDTQYF. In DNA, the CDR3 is TGTGCCACCAGCAGGCCGGTCCTGACAGATACGCAGTATTTT. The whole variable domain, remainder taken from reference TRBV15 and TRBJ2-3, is DAMVIQNPRYQVTQFGKPVTLSCSQTLNHNVMYWYQQKSSQAPKLLFHYYDKDFNNEADTPDNFQSRRPNTSFCFLDIRSPGLGDTAMYLCATSRPVLTDTQYFGPGTRLTVL.

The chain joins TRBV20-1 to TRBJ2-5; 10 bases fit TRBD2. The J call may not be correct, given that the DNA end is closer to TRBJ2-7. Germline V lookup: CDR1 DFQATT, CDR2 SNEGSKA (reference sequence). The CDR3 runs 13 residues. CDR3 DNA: TGCAGTGCTACTAGCGGGAGAGAAAGCGAGCAGTACTTC. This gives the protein CSATSGRESEQYF.

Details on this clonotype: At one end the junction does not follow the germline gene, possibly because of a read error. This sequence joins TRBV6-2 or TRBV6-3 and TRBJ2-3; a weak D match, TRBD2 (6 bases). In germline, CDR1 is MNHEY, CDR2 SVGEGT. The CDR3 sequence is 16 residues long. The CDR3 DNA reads TGTGCCGGCAGCTCACGGAGACCCGGAGGGGCAGATACGCAGTATTTT. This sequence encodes CAGSSRRPGGADTQYF.

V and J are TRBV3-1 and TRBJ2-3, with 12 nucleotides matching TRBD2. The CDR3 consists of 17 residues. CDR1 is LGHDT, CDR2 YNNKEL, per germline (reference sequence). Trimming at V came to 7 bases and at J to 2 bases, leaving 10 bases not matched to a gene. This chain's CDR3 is CASTIGLAGIFTDTQYF. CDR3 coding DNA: TGTGCCAGCACCATCGGACTAGCGGGGATCTTCACAGATACGCAGTATTTT.

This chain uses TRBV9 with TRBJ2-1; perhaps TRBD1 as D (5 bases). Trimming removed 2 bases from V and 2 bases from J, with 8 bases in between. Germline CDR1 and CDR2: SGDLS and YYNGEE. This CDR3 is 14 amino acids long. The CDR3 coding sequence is TGTGCCAGCAGCGTGATGGGGCCCTACAATGAGCAGTTCTTC. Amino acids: CASSVMGPYNEQFF.